A selection of T cell receptor beta chains follows, all from one sample in a study of shared clonotypes between healthy human individuals. Data came from immunoSEQ multiplex PCR; TCRdb stores just in-frame clones and leaves some out. The table includes 2 million to 2.5 million clones, approximately 95% detected once. The specimen sequenced was naive CD4+ T cells from PBMCs. Receptors originate from a man aged 18 to 29 in good health. Some clones in this sample may be carry-over from other donors' samples. The CDR3 runs from the conserved cysteine through the conserved F or W. A D gene is named only where the DNA matches it firmly. Rows give clone size only sometimes, using once, few, many, or a class for an expanded clone.

.	.	TRBV5-1	TRBJ2-1	TGCGCCAGCAGCTTGGCAGACTCCTACAATGAGCAGTTCTTC	CASSLADSYNEQFF
TRBD1	.	TRBV5-6	TRBJ2-3	TGTGCCAGCAGCTTCCAGGGGGCGCGTATAGATACGCAGTATTTT	CASSFQGARIDTQYF
.	.	TRBV5-6	TRBJ2-1	TGTGCCAGCAGCTCATCTGTGGGGACTCCAAGCTCCTACAATGAGCAGTTCTTC	CASSSSVGTPSSYNEQFF
.	once	TRBV5-6	TRBJ2-6	TGTGCCAGCAGCGTCTCGGGGGCCAACGTCCTGACTTTC	CASSVSGANVLTF
TRBD2	.	TRBV15	TRBJ2-1	TGTGCCACCAGCAGAGAAGCACTAGCGGGGAGTAATGAGCAGTTCTTC	CATSREALAGSNEQFF
.	.	TRBV5-1	TRBJ2-1	TGCGCCAGCAGCATACCGGAGGGGTTGGAGCAGTTCTTC	CASSIPEGLEQFF
TRBD2	once	TRBV19	TRBJ2-7	TGTGCCAGTAGTATTAGGGCTAGCGGAACCTACGAGCAGTACTTC	CASSIRASGTYEQYF
TRBD1	.	TRBV5-1	TRBJ1-2	TGCGCCAGCAGCCAAGAAGCGGGACAGGGCCTCGTTGAGGGCTACACCTTC	CASSQEAGQGLVEGYTF
TRBD2	once	TRBV29-1	TRBJ2-7	TGCAGTGCGACTAGCGGGAGCTACGAGCAGTACTTC	CSATSGSYEQYF
.	once	TRBV14	TRBJ2-2	TGTGCCAGCAGCCAAGCACTTTACACCGGGGAGCTGTTTTTT	CASSQALYTGELFF
.	.	TRBV5-4	TRBJ2-5	TGTGCCAGCAGCACGGCCGGGACACGGTCTACGGAGACCCAGTACTTC	CASSTAGTRSTETQYF
.	.	TRBV4-1	TRBJ2-1	TGCGCCAGCAGGGATGGGGGCCTAGGGTTGGTTTACAATGAGCAGTTCTTC	CASRDGGLGLVYNEQFF
TRBD1	once	TRBV7-2	TRBJ1-2	TGTGCCAGCAGCCAGAACAGGGGGCGAGGTGGCTACACCTTC	CASSQNRGRGGYTF
.	.	TRBV12-2	TRBJ2-6	TGTGCAAGTCGCCCATGGCAGGGGGCTCCTGGGGCCAACGTCCTGACTTTC	CASRPWQGAPGANVLTF
TRBD2	.	TRBV6-1	TRBJ2-7	TGTGCCAGCAGTGAAACTCGTAGCGGGAGACGCCACGAGCAGTACTTC	CASSETRSGRRHEQYF
TRBD1	.	TRBV9	TRBJ1-1	TGTGCCAGCAGCTATACCCCGGACAGGGCTGAAGCTTTCTTT	CASSYTPDRAEAFF
.	.	TRBV28	TRBJ1-1	TGTGCCAGCAGTCCCACCAAAAACACTGAAGCTTTCTTT	CASSPTKNTEAFF
TRBD2	.	TRBV5-1	TRBJ2-3	TGCGCCAGCAGCTCCAGGACTAGCGGCTACACAGATACGCAGTATTTT	CASSSRTSGYTDTQYF
TRBD1	.	TRBV27	TRBJ1-1	TGTGCCAGCAGTTTACCCTTGGGACAGGGCACAATGAACACTGAAGCTTTCTTT	CASSLPLGQGTMNTEAFF
TRBD1	.	TRBV28	TRBJ1-2	TGTGCCAGCCGCGGGACAGTCGATGGCTACACCTTC	CASRGTVDGYTF
TRBD2	.	TRBV5-5	TRBJ2-2	TGTGCCAGCAGCTTCCCATCCGGGACTAGCCTCAACACCGGGGAGCTGTTTTTT	CASSFPSGTSLNTGELFF
TRBD1	.	TRBV25-1	TRBJ1-1	TGTGCCAGCAAACCAGGGGGCGGTCGGAACACTGAAGCTTTCTTT	CASKPGGGRNTEAFF
.	.	TRBV18	TRBJ1-5	TGTGCCAGCTCATCCGGGACGGGGGCTGCGGGTCAGCCCCAGCATTTT	CASSSGTGAAGQPQHF
.	.	TRBV4-3	TRBJ1-1	TGCGCCAGCAGCCAAGAAAAGGGGAACACTGAAGCTTTCTTT	CASSQEKGNTEAFF
.	.	TRBV6-5	TRBJ2-2	TGTGCCAGCAGTTACTCGTTGTCGGCCGGGGAGCTGTTTTTT	CASSYSLSAGELFF
TRBD2	.	TRBV4-2	TRBJ2-3	TGTGCCAGCAGCCGGACTAGCGGGGGGACTAGCACAGATACGCAGTATTTT	CASSRTSGGTSTDTQYF
.	.	TRBV7-2	TRBJ2-5	TGTGCCAGCAGCTTCCACGCCCCCGGGACGCCCCTGAGCCAGTACTTC	CASSFHAPGTPLSQYF
.	.	TRBV11-2	TRBJ2-7	TGTGCCAGCAGCCCGACCGGGGCTAACTACGAGCAGTACTTC	CASSPTGANYEQYF
.	.	TRBV19	TRBJ2-7	TGTGCCAGTAGTAAGGGGAGTTCCTACGAGCAGTACTTC	CASSKGSSYEQYF
.	.	TRBV5-4	TRBJ2-7	TGTGCCAGCAGCTCGTCCGGGACTGGCACCTACGAGCAGTACTTC	CASSSSGTGTYEQYF
.	once	TRBV28	TRBJ1-2	TGTGCCAGCAGTGCCCGACCAGGAAGCAACTATGGCTACACCTTC	CASSARPGSNYGYTF
.	.	TRBV2	TRBJ2-7	TGTGCCAGCAGGGAAGGGAAGTACGAGCAGTACTTC	CASREGKYEQYF
.	.	TRBV30	TRBJ1-2	TGTGCCTGGAGTCCATGGGATGGGGGCTACACCTTC	CAWSPWDGGYTF
.	.	TRBV11-3	TRBJ2-3	TGTGCCAGCAGCTTAGGCCGCAGTAGCACAGATACGCAGTATTTT	CASSLGRSSTDTQYF
TRBD2	.	TRBV7-2	TRBJ2-2	TGTGCCAGCAGCTACGGACTAGCGGATACCACCGGGGAGCTGTTTTTT	CASSYGLADTTGELFF
.	.	TRBV12-2	TRBJ2-3	TGTGCAAGTCGCCTAAAGGTGGGACTAGCGGTTAGTAGCACAGATACGCAGTATTTT	CASRLKVGLAVSSTDTQYF
.	.	TRBV9	TRBJ2-7	TGTGCCAGCAGCCCTCGGACCCACGGATCCTACGAGCAGTACTTC	CASSPRTHGSYEQYF
.	.	TRBV7-2	TRBJ1-5	TGTGCCAGCAGCGACCGAAATCAGCCCCAGCATTTT	CASSDRNQPQHF
.	.	TRBV15	TRBJ1-3	TGTGCCACCAGCAGAGGCTCGGCCCGTTCAAACACCATATATTTT	CATSRGSARSNTIYF
TRBD2	.	TRBV30	TRBJ2-3	TGTGCCTGGAGTCTGGCGGGAGGGCCAGATACGCAGTATTTT	CAWSLAGGPDTQYF
.	.	TRBV2	TRBJ1-3	TGTGCCAGCAGCTACGGGACACCAAGGGTCGGAAACACCATATATTTT	CASSYGTPRVGNTIYF
.	.	TRBV11-3	TRBJ1-3	TGTGCCAGCAGCCAGGGCCACTCTGGAAACACCATATATTTT	CASSQGHSGNTIYF
.	.	TRBV16	TRBJ1-2	TGTGCCAGCAGCCCTTACGGGCAGGTCGGCTACACCTTC	CASSPYGQVGYTF